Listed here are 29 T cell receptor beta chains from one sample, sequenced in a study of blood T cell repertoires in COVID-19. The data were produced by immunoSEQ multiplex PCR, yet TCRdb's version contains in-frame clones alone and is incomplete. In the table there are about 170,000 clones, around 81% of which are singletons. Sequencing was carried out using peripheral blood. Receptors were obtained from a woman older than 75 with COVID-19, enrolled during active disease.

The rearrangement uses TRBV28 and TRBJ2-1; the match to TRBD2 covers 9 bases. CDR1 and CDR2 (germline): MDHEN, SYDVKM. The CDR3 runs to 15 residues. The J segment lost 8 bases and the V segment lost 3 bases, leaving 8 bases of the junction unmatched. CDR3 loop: CASSFRAGGGDEQFF. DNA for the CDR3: TGTGCCAGCAGTTTTCGGGCGGGAGGGGGCGATGAGCAGTTCTTC. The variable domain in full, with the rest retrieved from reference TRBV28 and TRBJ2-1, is DVKVTQSSRYLVKRTGEKVFLECVQDMDHENMFWYRQDPGLGLRLIYFSYDVKMKEKGDIPEGYSVSREKKERFSLILESASTNQTSMYLCASSFRAGGGDEQFFGPGTRLTVL.

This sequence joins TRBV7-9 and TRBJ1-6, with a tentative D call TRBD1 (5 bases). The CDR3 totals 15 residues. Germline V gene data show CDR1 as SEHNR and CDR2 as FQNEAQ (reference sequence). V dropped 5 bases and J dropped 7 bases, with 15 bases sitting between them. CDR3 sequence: CASSATPTENSPLHF. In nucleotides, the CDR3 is TGTGCCAGCAGCGCCACCCCGACAGAGAATTCACCCCTCCACTTT.

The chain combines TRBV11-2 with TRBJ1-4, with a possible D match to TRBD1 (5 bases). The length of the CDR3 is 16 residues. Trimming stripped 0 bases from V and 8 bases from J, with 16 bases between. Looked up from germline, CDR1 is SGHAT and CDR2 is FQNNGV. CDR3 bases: TGTGCCAGCAGCTTAGATATGTGGCAGGGCGGCGAAAAACTGTTTTTT. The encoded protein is CASSLDMWQGGEKLFF.

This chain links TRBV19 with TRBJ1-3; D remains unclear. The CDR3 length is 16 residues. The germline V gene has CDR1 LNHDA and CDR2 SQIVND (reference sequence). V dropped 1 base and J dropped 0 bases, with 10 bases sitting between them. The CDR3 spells CASSIGGGSSGNTIYF. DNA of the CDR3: TGTGCCAGTAGTATAGGAGGTGGCAGCTCTGGAAACACCATATATTTT.

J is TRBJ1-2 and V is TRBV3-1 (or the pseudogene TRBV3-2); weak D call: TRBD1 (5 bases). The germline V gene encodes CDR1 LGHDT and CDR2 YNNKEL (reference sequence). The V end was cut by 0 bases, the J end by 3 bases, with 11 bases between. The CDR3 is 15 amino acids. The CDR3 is CASSQELDSDYGYTF. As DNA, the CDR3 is TGTGCCAGCAGCCAAGAACTCGACAGCGACTATGGCTACACCTTC.

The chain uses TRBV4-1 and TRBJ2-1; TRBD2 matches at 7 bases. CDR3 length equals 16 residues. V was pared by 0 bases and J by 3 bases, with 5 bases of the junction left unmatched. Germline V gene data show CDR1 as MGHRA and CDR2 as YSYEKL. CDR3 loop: CASSQDHSGRYNEQFF. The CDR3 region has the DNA TGCGCCAGCAGCCAAGATCATAGCGGGCGCTACAATGAGCAGTTCTTC.

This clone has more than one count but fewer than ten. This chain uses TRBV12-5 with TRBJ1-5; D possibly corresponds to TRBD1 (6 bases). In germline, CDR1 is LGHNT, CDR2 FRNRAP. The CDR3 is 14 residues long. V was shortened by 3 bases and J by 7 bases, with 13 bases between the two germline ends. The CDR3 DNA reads TGTGCTAGTGGTTTTGGGGGGGCAGGGCAGCCCCAGCATTTT. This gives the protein CASGFGGAGQPQHF.

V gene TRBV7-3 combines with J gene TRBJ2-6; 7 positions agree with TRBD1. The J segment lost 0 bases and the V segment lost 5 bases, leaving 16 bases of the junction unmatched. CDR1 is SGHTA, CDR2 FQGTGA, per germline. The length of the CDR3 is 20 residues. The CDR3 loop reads CASSLWITGDRSSGANVLTF. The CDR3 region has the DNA TGTGCCAGCAGCCTATGGATTACAGGGGACCGATCCTCTGGGGCCAACGTCCTGACTTTC. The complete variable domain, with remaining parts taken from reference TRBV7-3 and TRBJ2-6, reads GAGVSQTPSNKVTEKGKYVELRCDPISGHTALYWYRQSLGQGPEFLIYFQGTGAADDSGLPNDRFFAVRPEGSVSTLKIQRTERGDSAVYLCASSLWITGDRSSGANVLTFGAGSRLTVL.

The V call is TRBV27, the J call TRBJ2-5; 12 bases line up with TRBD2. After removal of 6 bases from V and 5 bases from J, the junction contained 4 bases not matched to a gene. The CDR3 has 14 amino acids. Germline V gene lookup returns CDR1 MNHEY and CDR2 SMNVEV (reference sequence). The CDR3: CASRRLAGVETQYF. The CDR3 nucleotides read TGTGCCAGCAGGAGACTAGCGGGAGTGGAGACCCAGTACTTC.

The CDR3 here is CASSLWGSGQAWGGTGELFF. The CDR3, as DNA: TGTGCCAGCAGTTTATGGGGGTCGGGACAGGCATGGGGAGGCACCGGGGAGCTGTTTTTT. V usage is TRBV27 and J usage is TRBJ2-2, with TRBD1 matching over 8 bases. This CDR3 spans 20 amino acids. Germline trimming cut 1 base from V and 4 bases from J; bases unmatched to any gene: 17. The germline V gene encodes CDR1 MNHEY and CDR2 SMNVEV (reference sequence).

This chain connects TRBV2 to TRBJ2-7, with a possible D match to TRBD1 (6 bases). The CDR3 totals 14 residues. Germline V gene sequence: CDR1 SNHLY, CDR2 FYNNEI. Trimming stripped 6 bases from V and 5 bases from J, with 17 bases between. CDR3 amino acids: CASREEQGRDEQYF. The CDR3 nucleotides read TGTGCCAGCAGGGAGGAACAGGGACGGGACGAGCAGTACTTC.

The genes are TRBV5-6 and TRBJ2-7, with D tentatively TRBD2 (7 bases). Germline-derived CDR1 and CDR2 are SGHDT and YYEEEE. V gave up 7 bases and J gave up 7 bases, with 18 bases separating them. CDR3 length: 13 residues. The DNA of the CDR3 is TGTGCCAGCCAGGGACTTGGGGGGGCTGAGCAGTACTTC. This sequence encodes CASQGLGGAEQYF.

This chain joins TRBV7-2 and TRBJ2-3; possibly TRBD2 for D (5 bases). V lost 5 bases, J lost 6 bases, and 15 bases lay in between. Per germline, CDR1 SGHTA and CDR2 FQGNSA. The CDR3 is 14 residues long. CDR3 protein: CASSRYGLLDTQYF. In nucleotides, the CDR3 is TGTGCCAGCAGCCGTTATGGACTTCTCGATACGCAGTATTTT.

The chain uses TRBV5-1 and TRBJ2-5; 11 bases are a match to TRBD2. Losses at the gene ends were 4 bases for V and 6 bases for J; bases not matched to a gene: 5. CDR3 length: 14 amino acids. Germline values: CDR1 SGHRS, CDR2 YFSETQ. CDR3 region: CASSLAGGRQTQYF. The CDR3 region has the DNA TGCGCCAGCAGCCTAGCGGGGGGACGGCAGACCCAGTACTTC. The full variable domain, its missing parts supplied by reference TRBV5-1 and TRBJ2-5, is KAGVTQTPRYLIKTRGQQVTLSCSPISGHRSVSWYQQTPGQGLQFLFEYFSETQRNKGNFPGRFSGRQFSNSRSEMNVSTLELGDSALYLCASSLAGGRQTQYFGPGTRLLVL.

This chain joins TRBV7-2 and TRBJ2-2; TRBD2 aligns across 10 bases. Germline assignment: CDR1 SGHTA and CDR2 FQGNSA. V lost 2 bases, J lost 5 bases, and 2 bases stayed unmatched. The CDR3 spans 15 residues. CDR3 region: CASSLSSGGTGELFF. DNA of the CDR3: TGTGCCAGCAGCTTATCTAGCGGGGGTACCGGGGAGCTGTTTTTT.

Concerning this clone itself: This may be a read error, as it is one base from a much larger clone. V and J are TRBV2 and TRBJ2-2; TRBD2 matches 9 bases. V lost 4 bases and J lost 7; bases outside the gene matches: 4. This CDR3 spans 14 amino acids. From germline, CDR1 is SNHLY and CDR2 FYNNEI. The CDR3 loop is CASSVAGEGGELFF. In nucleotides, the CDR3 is TGTGCCAGCAGTGTAGCGGGAGAAGGCGGGGAGCTGTTTTTT.

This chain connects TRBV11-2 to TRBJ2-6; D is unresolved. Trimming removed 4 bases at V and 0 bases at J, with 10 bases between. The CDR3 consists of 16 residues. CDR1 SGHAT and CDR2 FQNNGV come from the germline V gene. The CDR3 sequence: CASSSLRFSGANVLTF. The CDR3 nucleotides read TGTGCCAGCAGCTCCCTACGGTTCTCTGGGGCCAACGTCCTGACTTTC.

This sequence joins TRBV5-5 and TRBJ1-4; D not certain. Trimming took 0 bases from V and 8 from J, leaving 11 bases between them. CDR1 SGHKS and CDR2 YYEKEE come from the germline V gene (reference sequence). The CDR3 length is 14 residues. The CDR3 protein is CASSLGGLLEKLFF. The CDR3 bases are TGTGCCAGCAGCTTGGGCGGCTTATTGGAAAAACTGTTTTTT. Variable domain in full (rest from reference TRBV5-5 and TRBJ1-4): DAGVTQSPTHLIKTRGQQVTLRCSPISGHKSVSWYQQVLGQGPQFIFQYYEKEERGRGNFPDRFSARQFPNYSSELNVNALLLGDSALYLCASSLGGLLEKLFFGSGTQLSVL.

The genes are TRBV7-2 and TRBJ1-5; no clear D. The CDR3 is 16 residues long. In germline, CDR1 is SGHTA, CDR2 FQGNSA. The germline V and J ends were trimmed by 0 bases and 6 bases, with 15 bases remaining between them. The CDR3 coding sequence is TGTGCCAGCAGCTTAGCGCTGAGCAGGTCCGGTCAGCCCCAGCATTTT. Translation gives CASSLALSRSGQPQHF. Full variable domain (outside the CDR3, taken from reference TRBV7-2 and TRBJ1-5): GAGVSQSPSNKVTEKGKDVELRCDPISGHTALYWYRQSLGQGLEFLIYFQGNSAPDKSGLPSDRFSAERTGGSVSTLTIQRTQQEDSAVYLCASSLALSRSGQPQHFGDGTRLSIL.

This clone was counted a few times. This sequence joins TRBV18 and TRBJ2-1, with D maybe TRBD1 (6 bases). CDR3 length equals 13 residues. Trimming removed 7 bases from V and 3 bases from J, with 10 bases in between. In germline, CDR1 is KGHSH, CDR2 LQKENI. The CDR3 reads CASFIGGYNEQFF. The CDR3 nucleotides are TGTGCCAGCTTCATAGGGGGCTACAATGAGCAGTTCTTC.

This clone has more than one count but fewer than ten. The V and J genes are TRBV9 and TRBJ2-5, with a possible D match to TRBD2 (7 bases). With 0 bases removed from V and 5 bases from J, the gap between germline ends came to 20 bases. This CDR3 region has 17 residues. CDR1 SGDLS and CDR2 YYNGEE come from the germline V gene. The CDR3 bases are TGTGCCAGCAGCGTAGGTGGCGGGGGCTCCGCCGGGGAGACCCAGTACTTC. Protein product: CASSVGGGGSAGETQYF.

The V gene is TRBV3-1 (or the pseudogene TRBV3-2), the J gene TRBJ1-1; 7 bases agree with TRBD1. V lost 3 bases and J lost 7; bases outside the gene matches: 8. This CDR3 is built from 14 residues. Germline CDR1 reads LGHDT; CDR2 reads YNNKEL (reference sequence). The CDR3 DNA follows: TGTGCCAGCAGCCAGCCCACAGGGGTTGGTGAAGCTTTCTTT. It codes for CASSQPTGVGEAFF.

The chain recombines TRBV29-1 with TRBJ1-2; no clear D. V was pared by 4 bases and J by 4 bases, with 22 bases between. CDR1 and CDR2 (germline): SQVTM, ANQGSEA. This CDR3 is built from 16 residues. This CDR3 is CSVVVPYHGGSYGYTF. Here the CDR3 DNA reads TGCAGCGTTGTTGTGCCCTATCACGGAGGAAGCTATGGCTACACCTTC. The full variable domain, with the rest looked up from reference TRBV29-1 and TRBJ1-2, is SAVISQKPSRDICQRGTSLTIQCQVDSQVTMMFWYRQQPGQSLTLIATANQGSEATYESGFVIDKFPISRPNLTFSTLTVSNMSPEDSSIYLCSVVVPYHGGSYGYTFGSGTRLTVV.

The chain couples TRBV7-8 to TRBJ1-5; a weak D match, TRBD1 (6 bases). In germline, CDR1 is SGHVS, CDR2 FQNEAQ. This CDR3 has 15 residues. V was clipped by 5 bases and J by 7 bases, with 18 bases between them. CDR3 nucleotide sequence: TGTGCCAGCAGCGTGGGCGTCCAGGGGAACCAGCCCCAGCATTTT. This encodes CASSVGVQGNQPQHF. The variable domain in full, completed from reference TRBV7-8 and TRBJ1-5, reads GAGVSQSPRYKVAKRGQDVALRCDPISGHVSLFWYQQALGQGPEFLTYFQNEAQLDKSGLPSDRFFAERPEGSVSTLKIQRTQQEDSAVYLCASSVGVQGNQPQHFGDGTRLSIL.

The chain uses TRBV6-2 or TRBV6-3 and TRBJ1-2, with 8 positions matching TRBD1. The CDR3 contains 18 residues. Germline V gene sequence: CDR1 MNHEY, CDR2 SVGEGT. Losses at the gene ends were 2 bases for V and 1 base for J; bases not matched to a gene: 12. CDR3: CASSYPKRTGRINYGYTF. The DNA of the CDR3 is TGTGCCAGCAGTTACCCCAAGAGGACAGGGCGCATTAACTATGGCTACACCTTC.

CDR3 nucleotide sequence: TGCGCCAGCAGCTACGAGCCCGGGATCCTGACCAGCAATGAGCAGTTCTTC. Encoded protein: CASSYEPGILTSNEQFF. This chain links TRBV5-1 with TRBJ2-1; TRBD2 is a possible D gene (5 bases). Germline loops: CDR1 SGHRS, CDR2 YFSETQ. The CDR3 spans 17 residues. Deletions cut 3 bases from V and 6 bases from J, with 22 bases between.

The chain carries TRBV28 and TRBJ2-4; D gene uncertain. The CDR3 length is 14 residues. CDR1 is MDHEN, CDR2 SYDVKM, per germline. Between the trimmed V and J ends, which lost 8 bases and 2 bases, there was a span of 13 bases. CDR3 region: CASADALTKNIQYF. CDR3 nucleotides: TGTGCCAGCGCTGATGCCCTAACCAAAAACATTCAGTACTTC.

The CDR3 loop reads CASSLPDYEQYF. The CDR3 DNA reads TGTGCCAGCAGCTTACCAGACTACGAGCAGTACTTC. V is TRBV7-8 and J is TRBJ2-7; no definite D call. The CDR3 contains 12 residues. CDR1 and CDR2 from the germline V gene are SGHVS and FQNEAQ. V shed 2 bases and J shed 3 bases, with 5 bases lying between them.

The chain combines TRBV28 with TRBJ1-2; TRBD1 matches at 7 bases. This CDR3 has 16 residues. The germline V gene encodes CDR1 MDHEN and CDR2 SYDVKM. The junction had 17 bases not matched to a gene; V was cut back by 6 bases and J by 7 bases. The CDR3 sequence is CASSDNRGSLLGGYTF. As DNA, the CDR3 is TGTGCCAGCAGCGATAACAGGGGTTCACTGCTTGGTGGCTACACCTTC.